A selection of T cell receptor beta chains follows, all from one sample in a study of shared clonotypes between healthy human individuals. Method: immunoSEQ multiplex PCR; TCRdb's copy keeps in-frame clones and lacks some. The repertoire includes some 2,500,000 clones, about 90% of them detected once, and around 0.38% sits in the top ten. The sample consisted of naive CD4+ T cells from PBMCs. The receptors derive from a man aged 18 to 29 in good health. Some clones in this sample may be carry-over from other donors' samples. CDR3s include the opening cysteine and the closing phenylalanine or tryptophan. D genes are given only for firm matches. Not every row has a clone size; where given, it reads once, few, many or a size class.

j_gene: TRBJ2-1
d_gene: TRBD1
len: 17
abundance: -
v_gene: TRBV18
CDR3nt: TGTGCCAGCTCACCTCGCCGACAGGGGCCGGCCTACAATGAGCAGTTCTTC
CDR3aa: CASSPRRQGPAYNEQFF

j_gene: TRBJ1-2
d_gene: TRBD1
len: 14
abundance: -
v_gene: TRBV5-1
CDR3nt: TGCGCCAGCAGCCCAGTGGGACAGGGACGTGGCTACACCTTC
CDR3aa: CASSPVGQGRGYTF

j_gene: TRBJ1-1
d_gene: TRBD1
len: 16
abundance: -
v_gene: TRBV7-9
CDR3nt: TGTGCCAGCAGCGGCACAGGGGCAAGAAGGAACACTGAAGCTTTCTTT
CDR3aa: CASSGTGARRNTEAFF

j_gene: TRBJ2-7
d_gene: TRBD2
len: 15
abundance: -
v_gene: TRBV27
CDR3nt: TGTGCCAGCAGTCCCCGGGGGGGTGGAGTAAACGAGCAGTACTTC
CDR3aa: CASSPRGGGVNEQYF

j_gene: TRBJ2-5
d_gene: -
len: 14
abundance: -
v_gene: TRBV6-5
CDR3nt: TGTGCCAGCAGTAGGACAGCCGCCTCAGAGACCCAGTACTTC
CDR3aa: CASSRTAASETQYF

j_gene: TRBJ1-2
d_gene: -
len: 14
abundance: -
v_gene: TRBV5-1
CDR3nt: TGCGCCAGCAGCTTTCGGTCAGGGGACTATGGCTACACCTTC
CDR3aa: CASSFRSGDYGYTF

j_gene: TRBJ2-7
d_gene: -
len: 20
abundance: -
v_gene: TRBV16
CDR3nt: TGTGCCAGCAGCCAACTGCATCCTGCCCCGAGGGCGGGGCGTTCCTACGAGCAGTACTTC
CDR3aa: CASSQLHPAPRAGRSYEQYF

j_gene: TRBJ2-7
d_gene: -
len: 11
abundance: -
v_gene: TRBV28
CDR3nt: TGTGCCAGCAGTTTTCGAGGCGAGCAGTACTTC
CDR3aa: CASSFRGEQYF

j_gene: TRBJ2-4
d_gene: TRBD1
len: 13
abundance: -
v_gene: TRBV2
CDR3nt: TGTGCCAGCACCCCGGACAGGGCACACATTCAGTACTTC
CDR3aa: CASTPDRAHIQYF

j_gene: TRBJ1-2
d_gene: -
len: 13
abundance: few
v_gene: TRBV7-9
CDR3nt: TGTGCCAGCTCCCGCGGGGAAAGACGAGGCTACACCTTC
CDR3aa: CASSRGERRGYTF

j_gene: TRBJ2-4
d_gene: -
len: 15
abundance: -
v_gene: TRBV5-6
CDR3nt: TGTGCCAGCAGCTTTGGGTCTCTAGCCAAAAACATTCAGTACTTC
CDR3aa: CASSFGSLAKNIQYF

j_gene: TRBJ2-3
d_gene: -
len: 13
abundance: -
v_gene: TRBV7-9
CDR3nt: TGTGCCAGCAGCTTATCTGGGACAGATACGCAGTATTTT
CDR3aa: CASSLSGTDTQYF

j_gene: TRBJ2-2
d_gene: -
len: 17
abundance: -
v_gene: TRBV10-3
CDR3nt: TGTGCCATCAGTGGGGGTGCCCAAGAGGGGGGCGCCGGGGAGCTGTTTTTT
CDR3aa: CAISGGAQEGGAGELFF

j_gene: TRBJ2-3
d_gene: TRBD2
len: 16
abundance: once
v_gene: TRBV5-1
CDR3nt: TGCGCCAGCAGCCCGGGACTAGCGGGATATGGAGATACGCAGTATTTT
CDR3aa: CASSPGLAGYGDTQYF